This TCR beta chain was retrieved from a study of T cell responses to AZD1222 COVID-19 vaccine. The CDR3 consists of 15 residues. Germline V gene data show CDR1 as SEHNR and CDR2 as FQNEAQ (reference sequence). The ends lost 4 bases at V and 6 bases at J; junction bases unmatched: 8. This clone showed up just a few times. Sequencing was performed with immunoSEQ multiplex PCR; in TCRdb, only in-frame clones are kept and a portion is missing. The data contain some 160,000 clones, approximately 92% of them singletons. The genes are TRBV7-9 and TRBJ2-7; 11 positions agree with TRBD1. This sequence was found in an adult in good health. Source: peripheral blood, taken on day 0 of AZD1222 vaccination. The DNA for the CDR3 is TGTGCCAGCAGCTCTTCCGGGACAGGGGGACGCGAGCAGTACTTC. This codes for CASSSSGTGGREQYF.